Below are 23 T cell receptor beta chains sequenced from a single sample in a study of vaccination effects on CD4 cells after COVID-19. These TCRs' antigens remain unknown. Some clones are missing from TCRdb's copy, which holds only in-frame ones; the method was immunoSEQ multiplex PCR. The sample contains about 27,000 clones, about 76% of which appear only once. Viral peptide pools were used in the ViraFEST assay to expand antigen-specific CD4+ T cells, and sequencing came afterward. When less than 11 days of culture had elapsed, CD4+ T cells were isolated. The infection with SARS-CoV-2 (confirmed by PCR) occurred in this person between March and December 2020. The starting material was CD4+ T cells from PBMCs cultured with HCoV-NL63 spike peptides, obtained before COVID-19 vaccination. Every receptor here comes from a human donor who had a prior SARS-CoV-2 infection.

This chain uses TRBV11-1 with TRBJ2-5, with D maybe TRBD1 (5 bases). Germline CDR1 is SGHAT and CDR2 is FQDESV (reference sequence). The CDR3 runs to 16 residues. V lost 5 bases and J lost 5, with 21 bases in between. The CDR3 DNA sequence: TGTGCCAGCAGCCCAACCCCGCTGGGGCTATGGGAGACCCAGTACTTC. It encodes CASSPTPLGLWETQYF.

The chain recombines TRBV5-1 with TRBJ2-5, with TRBD2 identical over 12 bases. The germline CDR1 and CDR2 sequences are SGHRS and YFSETQ. After removal of 4 bases from V and 7 bases from J, the junction contained 5 bases not matched to a gene. The CDR3 covers 14 residues. CDR3: CASSAGLAGGTQYF. The CDR3 DNA reads TGCGCCAGCAGCGCGGGACTAGCGGGCGGGACCCAGTACTTC.

The chain uses TRBV5-4 and TRBJ2-1; TRBD2 matches at 8 bases. The CDR3 has 14 residues. The V and J ends lost 3 bases and 5 bases, in that order; junction bases with no gene match: 4. Germline V CDR1 and CDR2: SGHNT, YYREEE (reference sequence). As DNA, the CDR3 is TGTGCCAGCAGCTCACTAGCGGAGAACAATGAGCAGTTCTTC. Translated, it gives CASSSLAENNEQFF.

This clone was detected only a few times. The chain has TRBV24-1 and TRBJ2-3; 7 bases agree with TRBD2. The junction had 13 bases not matched to a gene; V was cut back by 6 bases and J by 5 bases. Germline CDR1 reads KGHDR; CDR2 reads SFDVKD. The CDR3 extends over 16 amino acids. CDR3 sequence (DNA): TGTGCCACCAGTATACCCACTGCGGGAGTTGAAGATACGCAGTATTTT. Protein product: CATSIPTAGVEDTQYF.

This clone turned up a few times. This chain links TRBV30 with TRBJ2-7, with D perhaps being TRBD1 or TRBD2 (5 bases each). Trimming took off 1 base at V and 6 bases at J, with 13 bases between the two ends. CDR3 length: 13 residues. Germline V gene sequence: CDR1 GTSNPN, CDR2 SVGIG (reference sequence). The CDR3 protein is CAWSGFSRGEQYF. The CDR3, as DNA: TGTGCCTGGAGTGGTTTTTCGAGGGGCGAGCAGTACTTC.

V gene TRBV5-1 combines with J gene TRBJ2-5, with 7 bases fitting TRBD1. V shed 4 bases, J shed 5 bases, and the junction held 14 bases outside the gene matches. Germline CDR1 and CDR2: SGHRS and YFSETQ. The CDR3 is 16 amino acids. CDR3 sequence reads: CASSPTGETYRETQYF. CDR3 DNA sequence: TGCGCCAGCAGCCCCACAGGGGAAACTTACCGGGAGACCCAGTACTTC.

The V call is TRBV6-5, the J call TRBJ1-1, with D perhaps matching TRBD1 (5 bases). V shed 3 bases and J shed 4 bases, with 15 bases lying between them. The germline CDR1 and CDR2 sequences are MNHEY and SVGAGI. The CDR3 has 15 residues. The CDR3 sequence is CASSYRMGTGTEAFF. DNA of the CDR3: TGTGCCAGCAGTTATCGAATGGGGACTGGCACTGAAGCTTTCTTT.

The V call is TRBV4-1, the J call TRBJ2-1; TRBD2 aligns across 9 bases. Germline trimming cut 0 bases from V and 7 bases from J; bases unmatched to any gene: 7. Germline CDR1 reads MGHRA; CDR2 reads YSYEKL. CDR3 length equals 16 residues. CDR3 sequence reads: CASSQEAAGGANEQFF. For the CDR3, the DNA is TGCGCCAGCAGCCAAGAGGCTGCGGGGGGGGCAAATGAGCAGTTCTTC.

V usage is TRBV25-1 and J usage is TRBJ1-2; perhaps TRBD1 as D (5 bases). Trimming shortened V by 0 bases and J by 7 bases, and 9 bases separated the two germline ends. This CDR3 has 13 residues. Germline lookup yields CDR1 MGHDK and CDR2 SYGVNS. CDR3 residues: CASSEYGTSGYTF. DNA for the CDR3: TGTGCCAGCAGTGAATATGGGACGTCTGGCTACACCTTC.

The chain couples TRBV29-1 to TRBJ2-1; 8 nucleotides line up with TRBD1. Germline V lookup: CDR1 SQVTM, CDR2 ANQGSEA. Germline trimming cut 7 bases from V and 1 base from J; bases unmatched to any gene: 12. The CDR3 runs 16 residues. This chain's CDR3 is CSGASSRGQSYNEQFF. Written as DNA, the CDR3 is TGCAGCGGAGCGTCGAGCAGGGGGCAGTCCTACAATGAGCAGTTCTTC.

V and J are TRBV24-1 and TRBJ2-5; D call uncertain. Trimming shortened V by 1 base and J by 4 bases, and 3 bases separated the two germline ends. This CDR3 region has 12 residues. Germline assignment: CDR1 KGHDR and CDR2 SFDVKD. CDR3 residues: CATSDLGETQYF. The CDR3, as DNA: TGTGCCACCAGTGATTTAGGAGAGACCCAGTACTTC.

The V gene is TRBV2, the J gene TRBJ1-2; D not certain. V dropped 4 bases and J dropped 0 bases, with 9 bases sitting between them. This CDR3 spans 14 amino acids. Germline V gene lookup returns CDR1 SNHLY and CDR2 FYNNEI. CDR3 sequence reads: CASSAQSTNYGYTF. In DNA, the CDR3 is TGTGCCAGCAGTGCCCAGAGTACTAACTATGGCTACACCTTC.

The chain uses TRBV19 and TRBJ2-7; 7 bases are a match to TRBD1. The germline V gene has CDR1 LNHDA and CDR2 SQIVND (reference sequence). There are 15 residues in the CDR3. V lost 4 bases and J lost 0; bases outside the gene matches: 6. CDR3 DNA sequence: TGTGCCAGTAGTAAAACAGGGGATAGCTCCTACGAGCAGTACTTC. Its translation: CASSKTGDSSYEQYF.

This clone showed up just once. The chain uses TRBV7-3 and TRBJ2-1; maybe TRBD1 (5 bases). Germline V CDR1 and CDR2: SGHTA, FQGTGA. Trimming removed 2 bases at V and 5 bases at J, with 7 bases between. The CDR3 has 13 residues. CDR3 sequence: CASSLGADNEQFF. The CDR3 DNA reads TGTGCCAGCAGCTTAGGGGCCGACAATGAGCAGTTCTTC.

The chain employs TRBV24-1 and TRBJ2-3; 8 positions match TRBD2. This CDR3 is built from 14 residues. V lost 6 bases, J lost 3 bases, and 4 bases stayed unmatched. Germline V gene sequence: CDR1 KGHDR, CDR2 SFDVKD. The CDR3 sequence is CATSLAGGTDTQYF. The CDR3 region has the DNA TGTGCCACCAGTCTGGCGGGAGGAACAGATACGCAGTATTTT.

The chain has TRBV4-2 and TRBJ2-6; a weak D match, TRBD2 (5 bases). Trimming cost V 4 bases and J 0 bases, with 22 bases left between them. CDR3 size: 20 residues. In germline, CDR1 is LGHNA, CDR2 YNFKEQ. As DNA, the CDR3 is TGTGCCAGCAGCCTGCTCGGAGAGGGCAGACAATTCTCTGGGGCCAACGTCCTGACTTTC. Translation gives CASSLLGEGRQFSGANVLTF.

The chain recombines TRBV6-5 with TRBJ1-2; no reliable D call. The CDR3 totals 13 residues. Trimming removed 0 bases from V and 6 bases from J, with 8 bases in between. CDR1 MNHEY and CDR2 SVGAGI come from the germline V gene. The CDR3: CASSYSIGDGYTF. The CDR3 DNA sequence: TGTGCCAGCAGTTACTCGATTGGGGATGGCTACACCTTC.

The V and J genes are TRBV7-6 and TRBJ1-1; a possible D gene is TRBD1 (5 bases). The CDR3 is 15 residues long. Germline CDR1 and CDR2: SGHVS and FNYEAQ. Trimming stripped 1 base from V and 3 bases from J, with 12 bases between. CDR3 sequence reads: CASSLDTRGDTEAFF. The CDR3 DNA reads TGTGCCAGCAGCTTAGATACACGGGGGGACACTGAAGCTTTCTTT.

The chain combines TRBV5-1 with TRBJ2-5; maybe TRBD1 (5 bases). The CDR3 sequence is 16 residues long. Trimming left V 9 bases short and J 2 bases short, with 23 bases between. The germline CDR1 and CDR2 sequences are SGHRS and YFSETQ. CDR3: CAITKPNLDTQETQYF. The DNA for the CDR3 is TGCGCCATCACGAAACCGAACCTGGACACACAAGAGACCCAGTACTTC.

This clone has just one count. The CDR3 DNA reads as TGCAGCGTTGGTAGGTCCCTCACAGATACGCAGTATTTT. As protein: CSVGRSLTDTQYF. The chain uses TRBV29-1 and TRBJ2-3; D remains ambiguous. Trimming took 4 bases from V and 2 from J, leaving 10 bases between them. Germline V gives CDR1 SQVTM, CDR2 ANQGSEA. This CDR3 is 13 amino acids long.

V is TRBV28 and J is TRBJ2-3; D is unresolved. Trimming took off 2 bases at V and 6 bases at J, with 3 bases between the two ends. This CDR3 is built from 11 residues. Germline assignment: CDR1 MDHEN and CDR2 SYDVKM. CDR3 DNA: TGTGCCAGCAGTTTAGTGGATACGCAGTATTTT. Its translation is CASSLVDTQYF.

This sequence joins TRBV4-2 and TRBJ2-3; 9 bases are shared with TRBD2. Germline lookup yields CDR1 LGHNA and CDR2 YNFKEQ. Unmatched junction bases numbered 7, after V lost 1 base and J lost 5 bases. CDR3 length: 16 residues. The DNA for the CDR3 is TGTGCCAGCAGCCAAGCTGGCGGGGGGGCTAGAGATACGCAGTATTTT. Translated: CASSQAGGGARDTQYF.

The CDR3 is CASSVGEGAFF. The CDR3 region has the DNA TGTGCCAGCAGTGTGGGCGAAGGAGCTTTCTTT. J is TRBJ1-1 and V is TRBV25-1, with unresolved D. The V end lost 4 bases, the J end lost 10 bases, and 10 bases lay between the germline ends. Per germline, CDR1 MGHDK and CDR2 SYGVNS. This CDR3 has 11 residues. Full variable domain (outside the CDR3, taken from reference TRBV25-1 and TRBJ1-1): EADIYQTPRYLVIGTGKKITLECSQTMGHDKMYWYQQDPGMELHLIHYSYGVNSTEKGDLSSESTVSRIRTEHFPLTLESARPSHTSQYLCASSVGEGAFFGQGTRLTVV.